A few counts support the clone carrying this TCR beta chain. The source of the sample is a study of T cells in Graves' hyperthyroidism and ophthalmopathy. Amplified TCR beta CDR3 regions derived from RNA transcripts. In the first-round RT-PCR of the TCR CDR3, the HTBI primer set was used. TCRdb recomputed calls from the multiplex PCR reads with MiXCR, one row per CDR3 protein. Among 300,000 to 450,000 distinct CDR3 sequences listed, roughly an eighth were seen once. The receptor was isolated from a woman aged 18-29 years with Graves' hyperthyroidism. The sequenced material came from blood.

The chain's CDR3 is CASRGLAGRAGWDEQFF. The CDR3 DNA reads TGTGCCAGCCGGGGACTAGCGGGGCGGGCGGGCTGGGATGAGCAGTTCTTC. J is TRBJ2-1 and V is TRBV27; 13 nucleotides agree with TRBD2. The CDR3 extends over 17 amino acids. Germline-derived CDR1 and CDR2 are MNHEY and SMNVEV (reference sequence). Unmatched junction bases numbered 15, after V lost 8 bases and J lost 8 bases.